This T cell receptor (beta chain) was identified during a study of CD8+ T cells in alopecia areata. Study-level findings and limits: Higher clonality and more expanded CD8+ clones appeared in lesional than normal scalp. Mice showed TCR sharing more clearly than patients did, possibly owing to HLA.

As regards this clone: Its antigen is unidentified.

PBMCs were stained for CD3, CD4 and CD8, and CD4+ and CD8+ T cells were sorted. RNA was isolated and reverse transcribed to cDNA, the sequencing template. Repertoires were generated with immunoSEQ multiplex PCR, while TCRdb's copy carries only in-frame clones and drops some. The sample records roughly 150,000 clones, less than 65% being singletons. Sequenced: CD8+ T cells sorted from blood. This receptor was obtained from a human donor in good health.

In DNA form, the CDR3 reads TGTGCCAGCAGCATAGGACAAGAGTTGTTTTTT. The encoded protein is CASSIGQELFF. The chain employs TRBV9 and TRBJ1-4, with D perhaps matching TRBD1 (5 bases). The CDR3 covers 11 residues. Trimming pared 4 bases from V and 15 bases from J, leaving 13 bases between. CDR1 SGDLS and CDR2 YYNGEE come from the germline V gene.